The next 25 T cell receptor beta chains were all read from a single sample in a study of neoadjuvant anti-PD-1 for oral cavity cancer. Assay: immunoSEQ multiplex PCR; the TCRdb copy retains only in-frame clones and omits some. The data hold 55,000 to 75,000 clones, with approximately 79% observed a single time. Sample: PBMCs, taken before nivolumab (anti-PD-1) treatment. The receptors stem from a person aged 40 to 85 with oral cavity squamous cell carcinoma.

The DNA of the CDR3 is TGTGCCAGCAGGAGAGGGGCAAGCTATGGCTACACCTTC. Translated: CASRRGASYGYTF. The chain has TRBV6-5 and TRBJ1-2, with a tentative D call TRBD1 (5 bases). There are 13 residues in the CDR3. The germline V and J ends were trimmed by 6 bases and 4 bases, with 12 bases remaining between them. The V gene's germline CDR1 is MNHEY and CDR2 SVGAGI.

This rearrangement joins TRBV7-9 to TRBJ1-1, with D uncertain. CDR1 and CDR2 (germline): SEHNR, FQNEAQ (reference sequence). Trimming cost V 4 bases and J 0 bases, with 12 bases left between them. The CDR3 loop spans 15 amino acids. The chain's CDR3 is CASSSTTAMNTEAFF. CDR3 bases: TGTGCCAGCAGCTCTACGACCGCTATGAACACTGAAGCTTTCTTT.

There are a few counts of this clone. This chain links TRBV7-9 with TRBJ2-7, with 8 bases identical to TRBD2. CDR1 is SEHNR and CDR2 is FQNEAQ in the germline V gene (reference sequence). Germline trimming cut 4 bases from V and 3 bases from J; bases unmatched to any gene: 5. This CDR3 is built from 14 residues. The CDR3 region has the DNA TGTGCCAGCAGCTCCTTTAGCGGGAACTACGAGCAGTACTTC. It encodes CASSSFSGNYEQYF.

This sequence joins TRBV11-2 and TRBJ1-6, with TRBD1 as a possible D gene (6 bases). This CDR3 is 18 amino acids long. Trimming took 6 bases from V and 0 from J, leaving 18 bases between them. The germline CDR1 and CDR2 sequences are SGHAT and FQNNGV. The CDR3 loop reads CASRPSTGPLSYNSPLHF. The CDR3 nucleotides read TGTGCCAGCAGACCCTCGACAGGACCGCTCTCCTATAATTCACCCCTCCACTTT.

The chain joins TRBV11-2 to TRBJ1-1; possibly TRBD1 for D (5 bases). The CDR3 has 16 residues. CDR1 and CDR2 (germline): SGHAT, FQNNGV. The V end lost 4 bases, the J end lost 0 bases, and 15 bases lay between the germline ends. The CDR3 coding sequence is TGTGCCAGCAGCTCCCAAAGGGGCGCCTTGAACACTGAAGCTTTCTTT. Amino acid sequence: CASSSQRGALNTEAFF.

The chain couples TRBV29-1 to TRBJ2-1; 7 positions agree with TRBD2. Germline V gene sequence: CDR1 SQVTM, CDR2 ANQGSEA. With V trimmed by 3 bases and J by 0 bases, 11 bases remained unmatched. CDR3 length: 17 amino acids. The CDR3 bases are TGCAGCGTTGAGGAGGTGGGGGGGTCTAGCTCCTACAATGAGCAGTTCTTC. Its protein product is CSVEEVGGSSSYNEQFF.

This rearrangement joins TRBV19 to TRBJ1-2; D might be TRBD1 (6 bases). Germline CDR1 LNHDA, CDR2 SQIVND (reference sequence). V was clipped by 10 bases and J by 4 bases, with 13 bases between them. There are 12 residues in the CDR3. CDR3 nucleotide sequence: TGTGCCATTTCAGGGGATAGCTATGGCTACACCTTC. Its translation: CAISGDSYGYTF.

V is TRBV5-1 and J is TRBJ2-5; tentative D call: TRBD2 (6 bases). CDR1 is SGHRS and CDR2 is YFSETQ in the germline V gene. This CDR3 has 14 amino acids. The V and J ends lost 1 base and 4 bases respectively, with 11 bases between them. CDR3 in amino acids: CASSLPPGAETQYF. CDR3 sequence (DNA): TGCGCCAGCAGCTTGCCCCCGGGAGCAGAGACCCAGTACTTC.

V gene TRBV30 combines with J gene TRBJ2-1, with TRBD2 as a possible D gene (5 bases). The CDR3 covers 15 residues. The germline V and J ends were trimmed by 0 bases and 4 bases, with 13 bases remaining between them. Germline V CDR1 and CDR2: GTSNPN, SVGIG (reference sequence). Here the CDR3 reads CAWSVSSSPYNEQFF. The CDR3 coding sequence is TGTGCCTGGAGTGTATCGTCTAGCCCTTACAATGAGCAGTTCTTC.

The V call is TRBV5-1, the J call TRBJ1-5; D ambiguous. The V end lost 2 bases, the J end lost 4 bases, and 13 bases lay between the germline ends. The CDR3 runs to 15 residues. The germline CDR1 and CDR2 sequences are SGHRS and YFSETQ. The CDR3 DNA reads TGCGCCAGCAGCTTTAACGGAGGGTTTAATCAGCCCCAGCATTTT. Protein product: CASSFNGGFNQPQHF.

This chain links TRBV7-3 with TRBJ1-6; D ambiguous. The CDR3 totals 14 residues. Trimming took off 4 bases at V and 5 bases at J, with 9 bases between the two ends. Germline assignment: CDR1 SGHTA and CDR2 FQGTGA. The CDR3 coding sequence is TGTGCCAGCAGCTCTGGCGGCCATAATTCACCCCTCCACTTT. It is translated as CASSSGGHNSPLHF. The entire variable domain, with the rest obtained from reference TRBV7-3 and TRBJ1-6, is as follows: GAGVSQTPSNKVTEKGKYVELRCDPISGHTALYWYRQSLGQGPEFLIYFQGTGAADDSGLPNDRFFAVRPEGSVSTLKIQRTERGDSAVYLCASSSGGHNSPLHFGNGTRLTVT.

This rearrangement joins TRBV12-5 to TRBJ2-3; 14 nucleotides align to TRBD2. This CDR3 is built from 16 residues. Germline V gene sequence: CDR1 LGHNT, CDR2 FRNRAP. Germline trimming cut 4 bases from V and 4 bases from J; bases unmatched to any gene: 4. CDR3: CASGSGTSGSADTQYF. Here the CDR3 DNA reads TGTGCTAGTGGTTCCGGGACTAGCGGGAGTGCAGATACGCAGTATTTT.

CDR3 DNA: TGCGCCAGCAGCTTGGAGGTGCTGGGAAACACTGAAGCTTTCTTT. Translating gives CASSLEVLGNTEAFF. The gene calls are TRBV5-1 and TRBJ1-1; D is undetermined. V lost 0 bases, J lost 2 bases, and 11 bases lay in between. The CDR3 extends over 15 amino acids. Germline V lookup: CDR1 SGHRS, CDR2 YFSETQ.

This chain links TRBV6-1 with TRBJ1-2, with D possibly being TRBD1 (6 bases). V was shortened by 6 bases and J by 8 bases, with 19 bases between the two germline ends. The germline V gene has CDR1 MNHNS and CDR2 SASEGT. The CDR3 runs 14 residues. The CDR3 DNA reads as TGTGCCAGCAGCGTGACAGCTCTCCAGGGGGGCTACACCTTC. Translating gives CASSVTALQGGYTF.

The J gene is TRBJ2-5, the V gene TRBV30; D not certain. The CDR3 contains 10 residues. V was trimmed by 3 bases and J by 5 bases, leaving 4 bases between them. Germline V CDR1 and CDR2: GTSNPN, SVGIG (reference sequence). The CDR3 protein is CAWSRETQYF. CDR3 DNA sequence: TGTGCCTGGAGCAGGGAGACCCAGTACTTC.

J is TRBJ2-5 and V is TRBV4-2; D not resolved. The CDR3 has 13 residues. Deletions cut 5 bases from V and 10 bases from J, with 17 bases between. CDR1 and CDR2 from the germline V gene are LGHNA and YNFKEQ. CDR3 amino acids: CASSFRPSVDQYF. CDR3 sequence (DNA): TGTGCCAGCAGCTTCCGACCGTCAGTGGACCAGTACTTC.

The chain combines TRBV6-1 with TRBJ2-7; TRBD1 or TRBD2 may be the D gene (6 bases each). The CDR3 runs to 15 residues. Germline loops: CDR1 MNHNS, CDR2 SASEGT. Trimming removed 8 bases from V and 3 bases from J, with 20 bases in between. The CDR3 spells CASAREGGVGYEQYF. DNA of the CDR3: TGTGCCAGCGCACGTGAGGGGGGAGTTGGCTACGAGCAGTACTTC.

The chain combines TRBV6-1 with TRBJ1-4, with D perhaps TRBD1 (5 bases). This CDR3 is built from 14 residues. The V and J ends lost 6 bases and 8 bases respectively, with 16 bases between them. The germline V gene encodes CDR1 MNHNS and CDR2 SASEGT. The CDR3 coding sequence is TGTGCCAGCAGCCCAGGGATCACGGGAGAAAAACTGTTTTTT. This encodes CASSPGITGEKLFF.

This clone was recorded only once. The CDR3 DNA reads as TGTGCCAGCAGCGTAGCTGAGACTAGCGGGAGACGGTACGAGCAGTACTTC. Translated: CASSVAETSGRRYEQYF. The chain has TRBV9 and TRBJ2-7; 12 bases are a match to TRBD2. From germline, CDR1 is SGDLS and CDR2 YYNGEE. This CDR3 is built from 17 residues. V lost 0 bases to trimming and J lost 4 bases; unmatched junction nucleotides: 8.

This clone was counted between two and nine times. The rearrangement links TRBV21-1 to TRBJ1-2; the DNA was not compared with TRBD1, the D call given in the table. TRBV21-1 corresponds to a pseudogene. The CDR3 contains 14 residues. Here the CDR3 reads CASKPDRARNGYTF. Here the CDR3 DNA reads TGTGCCAGCAAGCCGGACAGGGCCCGAAATGGCTACACCTTC.

The CDR3, as DNA: TGCGCCAGCAGCCAAGATCAGAGGGACCCCGAGCAGTACTTC. As protein: CASSQDQRDPEQYF. The rearrangement links TRBV4-1 to TRBJ2-7, with D perhaps matching TRBD1 or TRBD2 (5 bases each). V lost 0 bases to trimming and J lost 6 bases, with 12 bases between them. The CDR3 consists of 14 residues. Germline values: CDR1 MGHRA, CDR2 YSYEKL.

The chain uses TRBV2 and TRBJ2-5; no firm D call. Between the trimmed V and J ends, which lost 8 bases and 3 bases, there was a span of 13 bases. Germline V CDR1 and CDR2: SNHLY, FYNNEI. This CDR3 is 13 amino acids long. The CDR3 coding sequence is TGTGCCAGCGGGCTCGGAGAAGAAGAGACCCAGTACTTC. It translates to CASGLGEEETQYF.

The CDR3 DNA reads TGTGCCAGCGGCCTAGTCTCCTCTGGAAACACCATATATTTT. It translates to CASGLVSSGNTIYF. The chain uses TRBV6-5 and TRBJ1-3; D is undetermined. The germline V gene has CDR1 MNHEY and CDR2 SVGAGI. The CDR3 consists of 14 residues. V was clipped by 8 bases and J by 0 bases, with 11 bases between them.

The V and J genes are TRBV27 and TRBJ2-2; D remains unclear. The V gene lost 6 bases and the J gene lost 1 base, with 6 bases spanning the gap. Germline CDR1 is MNHEY and CDR2 is SMNVEV (reference sequence). CDR3 length equals 13 residues. CDR3 sequence reads: CASSILNTGELFF. As DNA, the CDR3 is TGTGCCAGCAGCATCCTGAACACCGGGGAGCTGTTTTTT.

The gene calls are TRBV6-1 and TRBJ1-1; D is unclear. The ends were cut back, 2 bases at V and 0 bases at J, with 19 bases in the middle. This CDR3 comprises 18 residues. In germline, CDR1 is MNHNS, CDR2 SASEGT. The CDR3 region is CASSETPDGGRVNTEAFF. CDR3 DNA sequence: TGTGCCAGCAGTGAAACGCCCGACGGTGGGAGGGTGAACACTGAAGCTTTCTTT.